This T cell receptor beta chain was found in a study of CD8 T cells in Susac syndrome. Study information: Active disease was present in roughly 6 of the sequenced Susac syndrome patients, and remission in fewer than 10.

J lost 0 bases, V lost 0 bases, and 2 bases had no gene match. Germline lookup yields CDR1 LGHNA and CDR2 YNFKEQ. The CDR3 consists of 18 residues. The RNA input was about 0.5 to 1 ug, and it was reverse transcribed with random hexamers. Amplification of TCR beta CDR3 used immunoSEQ multiplex PCR across 54 Vbeta and 13 Jbeta. Via MiXCR, TCRdb re-called the immunoSEQ multiplex PCR reads, giving one row per CDR3 protein. Of 85,000 to 95,000 distinct CDR3 sequences in the sample, 85% to 95% were seen once. The chain has TRBV4-2 and TRBJ2-2; 12 bases map to TRBD2. The material sequenced was CD4+ T cells from PBMCs. The clonotype originates from a human donor with Susac syndrome. The CDR3 DNA is TGTGCCAGCAGCCAAGAGGCTAGCGGGGGGGCGAACACCGGGGAGCTGTTTTTT. It yields the protein CASSQEASGGANTGELFF.